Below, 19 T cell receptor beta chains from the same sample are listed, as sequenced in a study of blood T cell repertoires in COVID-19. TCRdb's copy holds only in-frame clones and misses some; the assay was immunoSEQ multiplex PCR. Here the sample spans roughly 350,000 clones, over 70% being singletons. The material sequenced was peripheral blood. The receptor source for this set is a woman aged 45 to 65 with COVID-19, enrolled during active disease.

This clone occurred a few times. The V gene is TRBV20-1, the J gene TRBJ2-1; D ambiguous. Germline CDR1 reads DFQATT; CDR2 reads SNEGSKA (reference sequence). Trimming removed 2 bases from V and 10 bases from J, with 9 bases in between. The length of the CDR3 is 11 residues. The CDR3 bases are TGCAGTGCTAGACGCACTATCGAGCAGTTCTTC. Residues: CSARRTIEQFF.

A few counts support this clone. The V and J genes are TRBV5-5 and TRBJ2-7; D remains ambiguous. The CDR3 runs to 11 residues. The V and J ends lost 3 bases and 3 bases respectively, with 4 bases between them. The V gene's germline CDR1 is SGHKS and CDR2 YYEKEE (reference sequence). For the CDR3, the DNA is TGTGCCAGCAGCTCCTTCTACGAGCAGTACTTC. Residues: CASSSFYEQYF.

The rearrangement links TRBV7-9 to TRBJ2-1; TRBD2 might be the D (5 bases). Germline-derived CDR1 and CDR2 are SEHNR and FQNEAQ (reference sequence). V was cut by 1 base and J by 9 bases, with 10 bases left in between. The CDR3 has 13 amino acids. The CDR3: CASSLGRSSEQFF. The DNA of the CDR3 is TGTGCCAGCAGCTTAGGGAGGTCCAGTGAGCAGTTCTTC.

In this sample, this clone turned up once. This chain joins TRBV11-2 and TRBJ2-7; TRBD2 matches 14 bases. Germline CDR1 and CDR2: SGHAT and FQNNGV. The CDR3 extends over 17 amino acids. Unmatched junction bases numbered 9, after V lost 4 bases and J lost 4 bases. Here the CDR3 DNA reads TGTGCCAGCAGCTCCGGGACTAGCGGGAGTGAGAGATACGAGCAGTACTTC. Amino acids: CASSSGTSGSERYEQYF.

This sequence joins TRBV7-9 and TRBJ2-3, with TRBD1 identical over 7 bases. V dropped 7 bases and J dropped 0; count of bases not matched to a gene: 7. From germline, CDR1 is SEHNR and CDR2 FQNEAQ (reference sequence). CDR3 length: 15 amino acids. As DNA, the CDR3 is TGTGCCAGCATCGGGCGGACAGGTAGCACAGATACGCAGTATTTT. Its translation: CASIGRTGSTDTQYF.

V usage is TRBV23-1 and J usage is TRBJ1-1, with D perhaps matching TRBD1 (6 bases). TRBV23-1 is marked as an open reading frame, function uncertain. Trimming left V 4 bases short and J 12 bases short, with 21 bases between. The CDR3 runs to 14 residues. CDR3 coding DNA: TGCGCCAGCAGTCCCGACCCTGTACAGGGCCGTACTTTCTTT. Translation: CASSPDPVQGRTFF.

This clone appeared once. DNA of the CDR3: TGTGCCAGTAGTATAGGTGAAGGGGTAAATGAAAAACTGTTTTTT. This encodes CASSIGEGVNEKLFF. The V call is TRBV19, the J call TRBJ1-4; D perhaps matches TRBD1 (5 bases). Germline assignment: CDR1 LNHDA and CDR2 SQIVND (reference sequence). The CDR3 consists of 15 residues. Trimming took off 1 base at V and 5 bases at J, with 11 bases between the two ends.

The DNA of the CDR3 is TGTGCCAGCAGTTACGGGGGACTATTCACAGATACGCAGTATTTT. Protein: CASSYGGLFTDTQYF. The V call is TRBV6-2 or TRBV6-3, the J call TRBJ2-3, with 7 bases fitting TRBD2. The germline V gene encodes CDR1 MNHEY and CDR2 SVGEGT. Trimming at V came to 2 bases and at J to 2 bases, leaving 4 bases not matched to a gene. The CDR3 totals 15 residues.

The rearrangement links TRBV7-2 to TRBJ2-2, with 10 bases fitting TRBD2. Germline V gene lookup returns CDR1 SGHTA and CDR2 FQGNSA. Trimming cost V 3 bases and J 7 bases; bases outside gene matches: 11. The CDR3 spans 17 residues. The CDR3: CASSFGSTSGKGGELFF. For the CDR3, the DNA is TGTGCCAGCAGCTTCGGGAGCACTAGCGGGAAGGGCGGGGAGCTGTTTTTT.

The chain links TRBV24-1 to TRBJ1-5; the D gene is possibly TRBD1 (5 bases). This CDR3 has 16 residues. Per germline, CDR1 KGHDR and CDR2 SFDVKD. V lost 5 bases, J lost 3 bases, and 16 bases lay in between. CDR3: CATSGLGVLYNQPQHF. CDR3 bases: TGTGCCACCAGTGGCCTAGGGGTTTTGTACAATCAGCCCCAGCATTTT.

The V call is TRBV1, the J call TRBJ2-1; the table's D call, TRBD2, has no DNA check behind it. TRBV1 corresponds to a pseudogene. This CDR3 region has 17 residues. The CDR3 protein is CTSSQERRAFYVNEQFF. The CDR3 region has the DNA TGCACCAGCAGCCAAGAACGGAGGGCCTTTTACGTGAATGAGCAGTTCTTC.

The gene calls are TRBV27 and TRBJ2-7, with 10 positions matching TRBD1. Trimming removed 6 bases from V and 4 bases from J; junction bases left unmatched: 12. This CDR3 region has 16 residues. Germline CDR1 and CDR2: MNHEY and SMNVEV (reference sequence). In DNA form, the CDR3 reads TGTGCCAGCAGCGACGTGGACAGGGGGAGATCGTACGAGCAGTACTTC. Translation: CASSDVDRGRSYEQYF.

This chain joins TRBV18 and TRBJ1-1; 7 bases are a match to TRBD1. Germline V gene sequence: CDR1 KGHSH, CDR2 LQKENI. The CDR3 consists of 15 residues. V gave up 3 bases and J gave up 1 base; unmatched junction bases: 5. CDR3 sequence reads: CASSPGQFTNTEAFF. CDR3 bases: TGTGCCAGCTCACCGGGACAGTTTACGAACACTGAAGCTTTCTTT.

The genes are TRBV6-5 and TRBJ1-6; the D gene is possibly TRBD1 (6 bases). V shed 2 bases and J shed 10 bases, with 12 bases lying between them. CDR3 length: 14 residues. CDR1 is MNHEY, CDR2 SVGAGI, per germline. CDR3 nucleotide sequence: TGTGCCAGCAGTTACGCGGGGGCTGCCTCACCCCTCCACTTT. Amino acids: CASSYAGAASPLHF.

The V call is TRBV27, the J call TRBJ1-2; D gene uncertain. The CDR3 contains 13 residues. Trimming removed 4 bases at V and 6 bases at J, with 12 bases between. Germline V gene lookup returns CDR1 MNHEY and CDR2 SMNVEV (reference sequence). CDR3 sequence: CASSWIEGDGYTF. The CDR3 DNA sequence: TGTGCCAGCAGTTGGATTGAGGGCGATGGCTACACCTTC.

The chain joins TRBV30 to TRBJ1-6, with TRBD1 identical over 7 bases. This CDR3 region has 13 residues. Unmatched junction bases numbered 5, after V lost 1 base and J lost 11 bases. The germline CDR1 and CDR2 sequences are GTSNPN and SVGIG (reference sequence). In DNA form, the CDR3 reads TGTGCCTGGAGTGGACAGGGACGGGCACCCCTCCACTTT. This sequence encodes CAWSGQGRAPLHF.

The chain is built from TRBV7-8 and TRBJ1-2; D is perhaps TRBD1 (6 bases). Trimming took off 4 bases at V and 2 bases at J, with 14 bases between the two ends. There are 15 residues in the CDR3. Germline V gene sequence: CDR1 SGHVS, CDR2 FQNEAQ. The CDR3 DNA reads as TGTGCCAGCAGCTCAATGAGGGACACCAACTATGGCTACACCTTC. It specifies CASSSMRDTNYGYTF.

CDR3 loop: CASSSGTSGGGTQYF. The CDR3 DNA is TGTGCCAGCAGCTCCGGGACTAGCGGAGGGGGGACCCAGTACTTC. V gene TRBV7-3 combines with J gene TRBJ2-5; 11 bases map to TRBD2. CDR1 and CDR2 (germline): SGHTA, FQGTGA. Unmatched junction bases numbered 8, after V lost 4 bases and J lost 7 bases. The CDR3 runs to 15 residues.

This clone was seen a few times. The CDR3 DNA reads TGCGCCAGCAGTGAGGACAGGGAAGATAAGAATGAGCAGTTCTTC. Residues: CASSEDREDKNEQFF. V and J are TRBV10-2 and TRBJ2-1; 7 nucleotides align to TRBD1. J lost 7 bases, V lost 2 bases, and 8 bases had no gene match. Germline CDR1 reads WSHSY; CDR2 reads SAAADI. The CDR3 runs 15 residues.